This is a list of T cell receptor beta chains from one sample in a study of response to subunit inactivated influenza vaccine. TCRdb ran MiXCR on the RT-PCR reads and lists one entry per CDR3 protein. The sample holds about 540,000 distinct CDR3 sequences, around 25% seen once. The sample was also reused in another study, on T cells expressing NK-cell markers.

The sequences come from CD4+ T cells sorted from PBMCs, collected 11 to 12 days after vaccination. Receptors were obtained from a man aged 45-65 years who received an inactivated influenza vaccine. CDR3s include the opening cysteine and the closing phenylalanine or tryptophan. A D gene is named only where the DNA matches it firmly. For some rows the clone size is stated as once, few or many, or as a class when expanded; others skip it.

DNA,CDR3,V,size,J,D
TGTGCCAGTAGTATGAATTCACCCCTCCACTTT,CASSMNSPLHF,TRBV19,few,TRBJ1-6,-
TGTGCCAGCAGCTTAGGGGTTGGTAACGAGCAGTACTTC,CASSLGVGNEQYF,TRBV7-2,few,TRBJ2-7,-
TGTGCCAGCAGCTTAAGGGGTTTGGGTTTCTATGAGCAGTTCTTC,CASSLRGLGFYEQFF,TRBV7-2,few,TRBJ2-1,-
TGTGCCAGCAGCCCTACCCAGGGGTATTACAATGAGCAGTTCTTC,CASSPTQGYYNEQFF,TRBV7-2,-,TRBJ2-1,-
TGCAGTGCTAGATACCCTAGCGGGAGGGTATACTACGAGCAGTACTTC,CSARYPSGRVYYEQYF,TRBV20-1,few,TRBJ2-7,TRBD2
TGTGCCAGCAGTTGGACTAGCTATTACGAGCAGTACTTC,CASSWTSYYEQYF,TRBV6-2/TRBV6-3,few,TRBJ2-7,TRBD2
TGCGCCAGCAGCTTACGTAATATTGGAGAGACCCAGTACTTC,CASSLRNIGETQYF,TRBV5-1,few,TRBJ2-5,-
TGTGCCACCAGCGGGACAGTGGGGAGGGCAGATACGCAGTATTTT,CATSGTVGRADTQYF,TRBV15,few,TRBJ2-3,-
TGTGCCAGCAGAGGTCAGGCGAACACCGGGGAGCTGTTTTTT,CASRGQANTGELFF,TRBV2,few,TRBJ2-2,-
TGCGCCAGCAGCTTGACGGGCGGGACGCCAAATGAAAAACTGTTTTTT,CASSLTGGTPNEKLFF,TRBV5-1,-,TRBJ1-4,-
TGTGCCAGCAGGTCCTCGAACACTGAAGCTTTCTTT,CASRSSNTEAFF,TRBV7-2,-,TRBJ1-1,-
TGCGCCAGCAGTCATTCAACCGGGACAGGGGTCTACAATGAGCAGTTCTTC,CASSHSTGTGVYNEQFF,TRBV23-1,-,TRBJ2-1,TRBD1
TGTGCCAGCAGCTTTGGCGGGACCACGGGGCAAGAGACCCAGTACTTC,CASSFGGTTGQETQYF,TRBV7-2,-,TRBJ2-5,-
TGCGCCAGCAGCTTGGAGGGACAGGGGTTCGGCGGGGAGCTGTTTTTT,CASSLEGQGFGGELFF,TRBV5-1,few,TRBJ2-2,TRBD1
TGCAGCGTTGAACAGATTGGACTAGCGGGAGGCCGAACCAATGAGCAGTTCTTC,CSVEQIGLAGGRTNEQFF,TRBV29-1,few,TRBJ2-1,TRBD2
TGCAGCGTCGGTACCCGACAGTCCAATGAGCAGTTCTTC,CSVGTRQSNEQFF,TRBV29-1,-,TRBJ2-1,-
TGTGCCAGCAGCTTCACCGGGACAGCTACATACAATGAGCAGTTCTTC,CASSFTGTATYNEQFF,TRBV7-2,-,TRBJ2-1,TRBD1
TGCAGCGTTGTGTTGGCTAGCGGCTACGAGCAGTACTTC,CSVVLASGYEQYF,TRBV29-1,few,TRBJ2-7,TRBD2
TGTGCCAGCAGCGTAATATCTAACTATGGCTACACCTTC,CASSVISNYGYTF,TRBV9,few,TRBJ1-2,-
TGTGCCAGCAGCTTGACCGGGACAGGGGGCAATGAGCAGTTCTTC,CASSLTGTGGNEQFF,TRBV11-2,many,TRBJ2-1,TRBD1
TGTGCCAGCAGCACCCCTGGCGGGAGGGTTGATACGCAGTATTTT,CASSTPGGRVDTQYF,TRBV7-2,-,TRBJ2-3,TRBD2
TGTGCCAGCAAGGGGATGGGGCCTCGTGACAATGAGCAGTTCTTC,CASKGMGPRDNEQFF,TRBV2,few,TRBJ2-1,-